A selection of T cell receptor beta chains follows, all from one sample in a study of shared T cell receptors in the human thymus. Assay used: immunoSEQ multiplex PCR; TCRdb lists only in-frame clones, some missing. The sample lists about 730,000 clones, 70% to 90% seen once, with under 0.012% in the top ten. These same records also appear under a second study, on human thymus T cells.

Material for sequencing was thymocytes. These receptor sequences come from a girl less than two years old with a congenital heart defect. Both conserved end residues are part of each CDR3. A D gene is named only where the DNA matches it firmly. Some rows have no size entry. The others give once, few or many, or a class for an expanded clone.

d_gene | j_gene | v_gene | abundance | CDR3aa | CDR3nt
- | TRBJ2-2 | TRBV14 | - | CASSHTGNRDTGELFF | TGTGCCAGCAGCCATACAGGGAACAGGGACACCGGGGAGCTGTTTTTT
- | TRBJ1-1 | TRBV9 | - | CASSGTGRISMNTEAFF | TGTGCCAGCAGCGGTACAGGGCGCATCTCCATGAACACTGAAGCTTTCTTT
TRBD1 | TRBJ2-3 | TRBV5-4 | - | CASSSFPTGVEATDTQYF | TGTGCCAGCAGCTCATTCCCGACAGGGGTCGAGGCCACAGATACGCAGTATTTT
- | TRBJ1-2 | TRBV7-9 | - | CASSFPRTASDYGYTF | TGTGCCAGCAGCTTTCCCCGGACAGCGTCGGACTATGGCTACACCTTC
TRBD1 | TRBJ1-1 | TRBV7-3 | - | CASSPGTGYSRVLYTEAFF | TGTGCCAGCAGCCCCGGGACAGGCTACAGTCGGGTGTTGTACACTGAAGCTTTCTTT
- | TRBJ2-7 | TRBV5-1 | - | CASSLGKGRGQYF | TGCGCCAGCAGCTTGGGTAAGGGGCGCGGGCAGTACTTC
- | TRBJ2-1 | TRBV27 | - | CASRGHYNEQFF | TGTGCCAGCAGGGGCCATTACAATGAGCAGTTCTTC
- | TRBJ2-1 | TRBV6-5 | - | CASTKIAASYNEQFF | TGTGCCAGCACCAAAATAGCGGCGTCCTACAATGAGCAGTTCTTC
- | TRBJ1-1 | TRBV29-1 | once | CSAKTVNTEAFF | TGCAGCGCTAAGACAGTGAACACTGAAGCTTTCTTT
- | TRBJ1-1 | TRBV4-1 | - | CASSQSEPGGGDTEAFF | TGCGCCAGCAGCCAATCCGAACCGGGGGGGGGTGACACTGAAGCTTTCTTT
- | TRBJ1-1 | TRBV28 | - | CASSSTVNTEAFF | TGTGCCAGCAGTTCCACAGTGAACACTGAAGCTTTCTTT
- | TRBJ2-7 | TRBV6-5 | - | CATAAGTHSYEQYF | TGTGCCACCGCGGCCGGGACACACTCCTACGAGCAGTACTTC
- | TRBJ2-2 | TRBV19 | - | CASSWGLIENTGELFF | TGTGCCAGTAGTTGGGGACTTATAGAGAACACCGGGGAGCTGTTTTTT
- | TRBJ1-5 | TRBV28 | few | CASSFPQTFLSNQPQHF | TGTGCCAGCAGTTTCCCACAGACATTTCTTAGCAATCAGCCCCAGCATTTT
TRBD2 | TRBJ2-7 | TRBV10-2 | - | CASTAGLTGSSYEQYF | TGCGCCAGCACCGCGGGACTAACCGGATCATCCTACGAGCAGTACTTC